This T cell receptor beta chain was found in a study of blood T cell repertoires in COVID-19. Background on the study: Both acute and convalescent COVID-19 samples were obtained from the United States, Italy and Spain. T cells, B-cell-depleted T cells, or PBMCs provided the cDNA or gDNA that served as material.

This clone came up once. Per the original methods: Amplifying reference gene primers gave estimates of nucleated cell counts. The repertoire was sequenced with immunoSEQ multiplex PCR; TCRdb's copy has only in-frame clones and lacks some. That table gives V, J and clone size, and the DNA gave D and trimming. In the table there are around 9,200 clones, 86% of which are singletons. The specimen sequenced was peripheral blood. This TCR was recovered from a man in his fifties or sixties with acute or convalescent COVID-19.

In DNA form, the CDR3 reads TGTGCCAGCAGCCACAGGACAGTTTATGGCTACACCTTC. Translated, it gives CASSHRTVYGYTF. V usage is TRBV5-4 and J usage is TRBJ1-2; D is perhaps TRBD1 (6 bases). The V end was cut by 4 bases, the J end by 5 bases, with 12 bases between. CDR3 length: 13 residues. The germline CDR1 and CDR2 sequences are SGHNT and YYREEE (reference sequence).